Below are 9 T cell receptor beta chains sequenced from a single sample in a study of spatial heterogeneity in lung cancer (dated by TCRdb to about 2019). The protocol used for the library was 5' RACE. The sequencer listed for this sample is NextSeq 500. TCRdb reprocessed the public reads (quality trimming at Q25 with fastp, clone calling with MiXCR) and kept in-frame beta chains. Identical CDR3 proteins give one entry, which carries the most common genes and DNA. This sample has around 37,000 distinct CDR3 sequences in its table, and less than 9% of those were observed once. 29% of the sample rests with the top ten. Interpreted using the paper, the time point label stands for: sample taken at primary tumor resection. This material consisted of PBMCs, taken at surgery. The receptor source for this set is a female donor with early-stage non-small cell lung cancer.

This clonotype has more than one count but fewer than ten. This chain uses TRBV11-2 with TRBJ2-5, with 8 bases matching TRBD2. Germline V gives CDR1 SGHAT, CDR2 FQNNGV. There are 16 residues in the CDR3. The V gene end was trimmed by 5 bases and the J gene end by 2 bases; junction bases not matched to a gene: 10. The CDR3 spells CASSPGGTSGQETQYF. The CDR3 DNA reads as TGTGCCAGCAGCCCTGGGGGTACTAGCGGACAAGAGACCCAGTACTTC.

This clonotype is a singleton in its sample. This sequence joins TRBV5-5 and TRBJ1-2; D remains unclear. V gave up 0 bases and J gave up 6 bases, with 9 bases separating them. The CDR3 contains 13 residues. Looked up from germline, CDR1 is SGHKS and CDR2 is YYEKEE (reference sequence). The CDR3 DNA reads TGTGCCAGCAGCTTGGTTGCGGTGGATGGCTACACCTTC. Residues: CASSLVAVDGYTF.

Many counts were recorded for this clonotype. This chain uses TRBV11-3 with TRBJ2-1; TRBD2 is a possible D gene (6 bases). Trimming took off 1 base at V and 5 bases at J, with 12 bases between the two ends. The CDR3 runs 15 residues. Germline loops: CDR1 SGHNT, CDR2 YENEEA. The CDR3 coding sequence is TGTGCCAGCAGCTTAGGCGGGATGATTGACAATGAGCAGTTCTTC. Encoded protein: CASSLGGMIDNEQFF. The full variable domain, its missing parts supplied by reference TRBV11-3 and TRBJ2-1, is EAGVVQSPRYKIIEKKQPVAFWCNPISGHNTLYWYLQNLGQGPELLIRYENEEAVDDSQLPKDRFSAERLKGVDSTLKIQPAELGDSAVYLCASSLGGMIDNEQFFGPGTRLTVL.

At least ten counts were recorded for this clonotype. The genes are TRBV28 and TRBJ2-7; D remains unclear. The length of the CDR3 is 13 residues. Germline CDR1 and CDR2: MDHEN and SYDVKM. V gave up 4 bases and J gave up 3 bases, with 10 bases separating them. The chain's CDR3 is CASSSGPLYEQYF. The CDR3 DNA sequence: TGTGCCAGCAGTTCTGGTCCACTCTACGAGCAGTACTTC.

This clonotype has at least ten counts. This chain joins TRBV9 and TRBJ2-3; 7 bases agree with TRBD2. Germline CDR1 and CDR2: SGDLS and YYNGEE. The CDR3 is made up of 14 amino acids. The ends lost 1 base at V and 1 base at J; junction bases unmatched: 0. The CDR3 bases are TGTGCCAGCAGCGTACGGGGGGGCACAGATACGCAGTATTTT. Its protein is CASSVRGGTDTQYF.

There are a few counts of this clonotype. The chain links TRBV20-1 to TRBJ1-1; D gene unclear. The CDR3 spans 13 residues. The germline V and J ends were trimmed by 7 bases and 0 bases, with 12 bases remaining between them. The germline CDR1 and CDR2 sequences are DFQATT and SNEGSKA (reference sequence). The CDR3: CSVDDPLNTEAFF. The DNA for the CDR3 is TGCAGTGTAGACGATCCCTTGAACACTGAAGCTTTCTTT.

In this sample, this clonotype turned up a few times. This sequence joins TRBV19 and TRBJ2-1, with 14 bases identical to TRBD2. With 4 bases clipped from V and 7 bases from J, the junction kept 6 bases outside the gene matches. The CDR3 covers 16 residues. Germline CDR1 and CDR2: LNHDA and SQIVND (reference sequence). The CDR3 nucleotides are TGTGCCAGTAGTACGACACGACTAGCGGGAGGGAATGAGCAGTTCTTC. Protein product: CASSTTRLAGGNEQFF.

The chain joins TRBV30 to TRBJ1-2, with a weak D call TRBD1 (5 bases). Germline CDR1 is GTSNPN and CDR2 is SVGIG (reference sequence). The CDR3 has 15 residues. V was trimmed by 2 bases and J by 0 bases, leaving 13 bases between them. CDR3 residues: CAWSRGPYSNYGYTF. CDR3 DNA: TGTGCCTGGAGTCGGGGCCCCTACTCTAACTATGGCTACACCTTC.

This clonotype came up a few times. The chain links TRBV7-8 to TRBJ2-2, with D uncertain. The CDR3 consists of 14 residues. The germline V gene encodes CDR1 SGHVS and CDR2 FQNEAQ. Trimming pared 2 bases from V and 7 bases from J, leaving 11 bases between. The CDR3 sequence: CASSLKVVRGELFF. CDR3 coding DNA: TGTGCCAGCAGCTTAAAGGTCGTTCGCGGGGAGCTGTTTTTT.